This T cell receptor beta chain was recovered during a study of CD8 T cells in ankylosing spondylitis. Whole-study findings and limits: A motif of 7 to 9 highly homologous TCR beta variants was seen as apparently characteristic of ankylosing spondylitis blood.

This clonotype was seen ten or more times. Antigen unknown. Researchers built TCR beta libraries using quantitative 5'-RACE with molecular barcodes. TCRdb reprocessed the 5' RACE reads via MiXCR and lists one record per CDR3 protein. The sample contains approximately 38,000 distinct CDR3 sequences, around 2.9% of which appear only once. The CDR3 is 15 residues long. Looked up from germline, CDR1 is SGDLS and CDR2 is YYNGEE. The V and J ends lost 0 bases and 7 bases, in that order; junction bases with no gene match: 5. V usage is TRBV9 and J usage is TRBJ1-4; 8 bases align to TRBD1. This sequence was found in a male donor with ankylosing spondylitis or in good health (not recorded which). What was sequenced was blood, either unsorted or a sorted T cell fraction (not recorded which). CDR3 in DNA: TGTGCCAGCAGCGTAGGGACAGGGCGGGCTGAAAAACTGTTTTTT. It is translated as CASSVGTGRAEKLFF.